The entry that follows covers one T cell receptor (beta chain) sequence. The PCR was carried out with 60 Vbeta primers and 13 Jbeta primers. TCRdb keeps only in-frame clones here, not all; method: immunoSEQ multiplex PCR. The sample gives 150,000 to 200,000 clones, around 84% of which show up once; 1.5% to 2% is in the top ten. Healthy bone marrow donors made up the donor group. CDR1 and CDR2 (germline): GTSNPN, SVGIG (reference sequence). This CDR3 contains 15 residues. The V and J ends lost 2 bases and 8 bases, in that order; junction bases with no gene match: 9. This sample is part of a study of cytomegalovirus exposure and HLA in healthy donors.

The genes are TRBV30 and TRBJ2-1; 10 positions match TRBD2. The receptor was derived from a woman aged 18-30 years in good health and CMV-seronegative. Sequenced sample: PBMCs. CDR3 loop: CAWSLTSGLRYEQFF. Written as DNA, the CDR3 is TGTGCCTGGAGTCTGACTAGCGGGCTTAGGTATGAGCAGTTCTTC.